What follows are 15 T cell receptor beta chains derived from one specimen sequenced in a study of monozygotic twins with cystic fibrosis. The data were produced by immunoSEQ multiplex PCR, yet TCRdb's version contains in-frame clones alone and is incomplete. The sample includes around 9,800 clones, roughly nine tenths of them seen just once. The sequenced sample was blood. Receptors originate from a boy aged 2-15 years with cystic fibrosis.

The rearrangement joins TRBV9 to TRBJ1-3; the D is unclear. The CDR3 is 15 amino acids. The V end lost 0 bases, the J end lost 4 bases, and 11 bases lay between the germline ends. Germline V CDR1 and CDR2: SGDLS, YYNGEE. CDR3 sequence: CASSVGAGYGNTIYF. CDR3 in DNA: TGTGCCAGCAGCGTAGGTGCGGGGTACGGAAACACCATATATTTT.

The rearrangement uses TRBV5-1 and TRBJ1-1, with D maybe TRBD1 (5 bases). Trimming cost V 0 bases and J 5 bases, with 8 bases left between them. The CDR3 spans 13 residues. The germline gives CDR1 SGHRS, CDR2 YFSETQ. The CDR3 bases are TGCGCCAGCAGCTTGGAAGGGGAGACTGAAGCTTTCTTT. Translating gives CASSLEGETEAFF.

The V and J genes are TRBV6-5 and TRBJ1-1; no reliable D call. This CDR3 comprises 16 residues. Germline values: CDR1 MNHEY, CDR2 SVGAGI. V was clipped by 0 bases and J by 1 base, with 12 bases between them. Written as DNA, the CDR3 is TGTGCCAGCAGTTACTCGAGATCCGGGGAGAACACTGAAGCTTTCTTT. It codes for CASSYSRSGENTEAFF.

The chain uses TRBV19 and TRBJ2-1, with D unclear. CDR3 length equals 14 residues. Germline values: CDR1 LNHDA, CDR2 SQIVND (reference sequence). V lost 3 bases and J 5 bases, leaving 11 bases between the germline ends. CDR3 protein: CASSISAPNNEQFF. CDR3 sequence (DNA): TGTGCCAGTAGTATTAGTGCCCCAAACAATGAGCAGTTCTTC.

V usage is TRBV4-1 and J usage is TRBJ1-4; TRBD1 matches 7 bases. Germline CDR1 MGHRA, CDR2 YSYEKL. The CDR3 is made up of 13 amino acids. Germline trimming cut 2 bases from V and 11 bases from J; bases unmatched to any gene: 5. The CDR3 loop is CASSQQGGGKLFF. In nucleotides, the CDR3 is TGCGCCAGCAGCCAACAGGGGGGAGGGAAACTGTTTTTT.

This chain connects TRBV4-3 to TRBJ2-1; D is perhaps TRBD1 or TRBD2 (5 bases each). Germline V gives CDR1 LGHNA, CDR2 YSLEER. V dropped 4 bases and J dropped 6 bases, with 19 bases sitting between them. The CDR3 is 16 amino acids. The CDR3 DNA reads as TGCGCCAGCAGCCCGGAATGGGCAGGGAGTCGCAATGAGCAGTTCTTC. Protein product: CASSPEWAGSRNEQFF.

The chain couples TRBV25-1 to TRBJ1-2; 8 positions match TRBD1. The CDR3 is 14 residues long. The J segment lost 2 bases and the V segment lost 5 bases, leaving 4 bases of the junction unmatched. Germline V gene sequence: CDR1 MGHDK, CDR2 SYGVNS. CDR3 in DNA: TGTGCCAGCAGTAAGACAGGGGAGAACTATGGCTACACCTTC. This translates into CASSKTGENYGYTF.

V gene TRBV15 combines with J gene TRBJ1-2; TRBD1 matches at 7 bases. The CDR3 consists of 13 residues. CDR1 and CDR2 from the germline V gene are LNHNV and YYDKDF (reference sequence). J was trimmed by 4 bases and V by 3 bases; bases with no gene match: 2. The CDR3 DNA sequence: TGTGCCACCAGCAGTCGACAGGGCTATGGCTACACCTTC. Its protein is CATSSRQGYGYTF.

The rearrangement links TRBV5-4 to TRBJ2-2; 7 nucleotides line up with TRBD1. Trimming at V came to 0 bases and at J to 3 bases, leaving 8 bases not matched to a gene. The CDR3 is 17 amino acids. Germline V gene sequence: CDR1 SGHNT, CDR2 YYREEE (reference sequence). The chain's CDR3 is CASSLARRQGDTGELFF. The CDR3, as DNA: TGTGCCAGCAGCTTGGCCCGAAGGCAGGGGGACACCGGGGAGCTGTTTTTT.

CDR3 in amino acids: CAWSMRGQNNAEAFF. The CDR3 nucleotides are TGTGCCTGGAGTATGAGGGGGCAGAATAACGCTGAAGCTTTCTTT. The chain employs TRBV30 and TRBJ1-1; 7 positions agree with TRBD1. The V and J ends lost 2 bases and 6 bases, in that order; junction bases with no gene match: 12. This CDR3 has 15 residues. Germline CDR1 GTSNPN, CDR2 SVGIG (reference sequence).

This CDR3 reads CASSPRRDTEAFF. In DNA, the CDR3 is TGTGCCAGCAGCCCGAGGAGGGACACTGAAGCTTTCTTT. This chain links TRBV11-2 with TRBJ1-1; no firm D call. The CDR3 has 13 amino acids. Trimming left V 5 bases short and J 3 bases short, with 10 bases between. Germline V lookup: CDR1 SGHAT, CDR2 FQNNGV.

The rearrangement uses TRBV19 and TRBJ2-6, with 10 bases identical to TRBD1. The CDR3 runs to 16 residues. Germline V gene sequence: CDR1 LNHDA, CDR2 SQIVND (reference sequence). V trimming: 6 bases; J trimming: 0 bases; junction bases outside the gene matches: 2. The CDR3 region is CASRDRGNSGANVLTF. The DNA for the CDR3 is TGTGCCAGTAGGGACAGGGGGAACTCTGGGGCCAACGTCCTGACTTTC.

The rearrangement uses TRBV6-1 and TRBJ2-7, with D hard to call. The CDR3 has 13 amino acids. V was trimmed by 4 bases and J by 2 bases, leaving 9 bases between them. Per the germline V gene, CDR1 is MNHNS and CDR2 is SASEGT. The CDR3, as DNA: TGTGCCAGCAGTGTTGTAAACCCCTACGAGCAGTACGTC. Translated: CASSVVNPYEQYV.

The chain's CDR3 is CASSDSYEQYF. In DNA, the CDR3 is TGTGCCAGCAGTGACAGCTACGAGCAGTACTTC. This chain joins TRBV6-4 and TRBJ2-7; no clear D. V gave up 2 bases and J gave up 3 bases, with 2 bases separating them. CDR1 and CDR2 from the germline V gene are MRHNA and SNTAGT. CDR3 length equals 11 residues.

This sequence joins TRBV7-7 and TRBJ2-3; 9 bases are shared with TRBD1. The CDR3 sequence is 17 residues long. Germline-derived CDR1 and CDR2 are SSHAT and FNYEAQ (reference sequence). The J segment lost 4 bases and the V segment lost 1 base, leaving 9 bases of the junction unmatched. As DNA, the CDR3 is TGTGCCAGCAGCTTAGGCGGCGGGACAGGGTATGCAGATACGCAGTATTTT. Amino acids: CASSLGGGTGYADTQYF.